What follows describes a single TCR beta chain. Antigen specificity is unknown. A read error is possible here, since a much larger clone lies one base away. V lost 1 base and J lost 12, with 10 bases in between. CDR3 length equals 12 residues. Looked up from germline, CDR1 is SGHVS and CDR2 is FQNEAQ. The data were obtained in a study of T cell repertoires in cytomegalovirus infection. Overall study: Matching HLA type and CMV infection were both indicated by public TCR beta signatures. Study outcomes and limitations: CMV-specific TCR beta clonotypes restricted by HLA-C dominated the ex vivo response.

TCRdb independently ran MiXCR on the reads; one entry per CDR3 protein. This sample has more than 150,000 distinct CDR3 sequences; 15% to 20% occur once, and the top ten carry under 3.5%. This sequence was found in a human donor in good health (CMV status not recorded). Some clones in this sample may be carry-over from other donors' samples. The sequencing input was PBMCs. The genes are TRBV7-8 and TRBJ2-1; the D is unclear. For the CDR3, the DNA is TGTGCCAGCAGCTTAGGAGCCCATGTGCAGTTCTTC. Translation gives CASSLGAHVQFF.